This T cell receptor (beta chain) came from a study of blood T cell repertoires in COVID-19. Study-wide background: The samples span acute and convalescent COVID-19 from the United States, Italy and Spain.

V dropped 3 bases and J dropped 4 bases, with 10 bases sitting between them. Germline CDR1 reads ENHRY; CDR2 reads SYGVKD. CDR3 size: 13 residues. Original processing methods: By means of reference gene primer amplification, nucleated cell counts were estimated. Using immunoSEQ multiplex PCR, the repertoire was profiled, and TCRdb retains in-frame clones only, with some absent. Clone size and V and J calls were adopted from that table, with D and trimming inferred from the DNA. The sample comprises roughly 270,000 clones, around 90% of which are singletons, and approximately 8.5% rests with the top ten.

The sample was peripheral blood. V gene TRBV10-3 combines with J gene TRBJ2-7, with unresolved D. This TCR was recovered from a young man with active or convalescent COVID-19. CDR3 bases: TGTGCCATCAGTGAAAGTACAAATTACGAGCAGTACTTC. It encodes CAISESTNYEQYF.